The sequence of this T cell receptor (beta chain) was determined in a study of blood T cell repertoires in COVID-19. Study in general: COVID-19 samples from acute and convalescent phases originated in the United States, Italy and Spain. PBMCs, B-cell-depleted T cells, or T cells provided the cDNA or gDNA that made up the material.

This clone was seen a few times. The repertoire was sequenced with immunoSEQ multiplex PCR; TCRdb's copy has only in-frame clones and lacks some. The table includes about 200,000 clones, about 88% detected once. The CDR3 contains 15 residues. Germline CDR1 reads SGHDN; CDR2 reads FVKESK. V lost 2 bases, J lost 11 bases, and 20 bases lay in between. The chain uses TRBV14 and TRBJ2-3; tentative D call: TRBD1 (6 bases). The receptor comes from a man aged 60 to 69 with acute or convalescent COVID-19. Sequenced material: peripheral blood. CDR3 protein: CASSQQTVGAKGQYF. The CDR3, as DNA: TGTGCCAGCAGCCAACAAACCGTGGGGGCAAAGGGGCAGTATTTT.